The 30 T cell receptor beta chains reported below all come from one sample, sequenced in a study of shared clonotypes between healthy human individuals. The table came from immunoSEQ multiplex PCR; TCRdb's copy has only in-frame clones and leaves some out. Here the sample spans over 400,000 clones, around 73% being singletons. Sequenced input: PBMCs. These receptors were collected from a woman aged 40-49 years in good health. Some clones in this sample may be carry-over from other donors' samples.

V usage is TRBV7-9 and J usage is TRBJ2-5; no clear D. The CDR3 spans 13 residues. The germline gives CDR1 SEHNR, CDR2 FQNEAQ (reference sequence). The ends were cut back, 1 base at V and 4 bases at J, with 7 bases in the middle. The CDR3 DNA is TGTGCCAGCAGCTTAGTCCCGGGAGAGACCCAGTACTTC. Its translation: CASSLVPGETQYF.

The V and J genes are TRBV28 and TRBJ1-2, with D perhaps matching TRBD1 (5 bases). V lost 4 bases and J 4 bases, leaving 13 bases between the germline ends. CDR1 MDHEN and CDR2 SYDVKM come from the germline V gene. The CDR3 consists of 14 residues. The CDR3 reads CASSSPGLPYGYTF. The CDR3 nucleotides are TGTGCCAGCAGTTCGCCGGGACTCCCCTATGGCTACACCTTC.

The V and J genes are TRBV6-5 and TRBJ1-6; D remains unclear. The CDR3 extends over 13 amino acids. V was pared by 6 bases and J by 9 bases, with 12 bases between. Germline lookup yields CDR1 MNHEY and CDR2 SVGAGI. This CDR3 reads CASSSGGFSPLHF. The CDR3 DNA reads TGTGCCAGCAGCTCAGGAGGTTTTTCACCCCTCCACTTT.

The rearrangement joins TRBV7-9 to TRBJ2-1; perhaps TRBD2 as D (5 bases). The CDR3 extends over 15 amino acids. V lost 4 bases, J lost 6 bases, and 16 bases lay in between. Per the germline V gene, CDR1 is SEHNR and CDR2 is FQNEAQ (reference sequence). Written as DNA, the CDR3 is TGTGCCAGCAGCTATTCCGGGTATCGGGGCAATGAGCAGTTCTTC. Translated, it gives CASSYSGYRGNEQFF.

The chain links TRBV30 to TRBJ1-1, with D perhaps matching TRBD1 (5 bases). Trimming shortened V by 4 bases and J by 1 base, and 10 bases separated the two germline ends. This CDR3 has 13 amino acids. Per germline, CDR1 GTSNPN and CDR2 SVGIG (reference sequence). CDR3 coding DNA: TGTGCCTGGACCGGGGGACCGAACACTGAAGCTTTCTTT. This translates into CAWTGGPNTEAFF.

This clone was observed once. The chain employs TRBV19 and TRBJ2-1; D gene uncertain. Trimming removed 5 bases from V and 5 bases from J, with 10 bases in between. CDR1 is LNHDA and CDR2 is SQIVND in the germline V gene (reference sequence). The CDR3 is 13 amino acids. The CDR3 loop is CASSRTEDNEQFF. In DNA form, the CDR3 reads TGTGCCAGTAGTCGGACCGAAGACAATGAGCAGTTCTTC.

This clone was counted a few times. The chain links TRBV7-2 to TRBJ2-2; D remains ambiguous. The CDR3 has 10 amino acids. The germline gives CDR1 SGHTA, CDR2 FQGNSA. V dropped 5 bases and J dropped 11 bases, with 6 bases sitting between them. The DNA for the CDR3 is TGTGCCAGCAGCCTCGCTGAGCTGTTTTTT. Protein sequence: CASSLAELFF.

In DNA, the CDR3 is TGTGCCAGCAGTCCCCCCACTAGCGGGAGCAATGAGCAGTTCTTC. Translated: CASSPPTSGSNEQFF. This rearrangement joins TRBV28 to TRBJ2-1, with TRBD2 identical over 11 bases. Germline lookup yields CDR1 MDHEN and CDR2 SYDVKM. CDR3 length equals 15 residues. V was pared by 5 bases and J by 6 bases, with 6 bases of the junction left unmatched.

V and J are TRBV18 and TRBJ2-1, with D uncertain. This CDR3 has 14 amino acids. Germline CDR1 KGHSH, CDR2 LQKENI. V was pared by 0 bases and J by 5 bases, with 8 bases between. The CDR3 region has the DNA TGTGCCAGCTCACCACCGGGGTGGGACAATGAGCAGTTCTTC. Encoded protein: CASSPPGWDNEQFF.

Concerning this clone itself: Other nucleotide sequences from this sample produce the same CDR3. The rearrangement links TRBV5-1 to TRBJ2-6; possible D gene TRBD1, 5 bases. V was trimmed by 0 bases and J by 1 base, leaving 8 bases between them. Germline CDR1 and CDR2: SGHRS and YFSETQ. The CDR3 contains 16 residues. CDR3 nucleotides: TGCGCCAGCAGCTTGGGGACACTATCTGGGGCCAACGTCCTGACTTTC. Translated, it gives CASSLGTLSGANVLTF.

This clone came up a few times. This rearrangement joins TRBV12-2 to TRBJ1-5; the table calls TRBD1, which could not be checked here. TRBV12-2 is labeled a pseudogene. This CDR3 has 17 amino acids. CDR3 nucleotides: TGTGCAAGTCGCTTAGGACAGGGGAAGAGGAGCAATCAGCCCCAGCATTTT. It is translated as CASRLGQGKRSNQPQHF.

CDR3 nucleotides: TGTGCCAGTAGTGGAGCGGGAGGCACAGATACGCAGTATTTT. It yields the protein CASSGAGGTDTQYF. This chain joins TRBV19 and TRBJ2-3; 8 nucleotides match TRBD2. V shed 5 bases and J 1 base; nucleotides not matched to a gene: 2. The CDR3 runs to 14 residues. Germline V lookup: CDR1 LNHDA, CDR2 SQIVND (reference sequence). The full variable domain, in which reference TRBV19 and TRBJ2-3 provide the parts outside the CDR3, is DGGITQSPKYLFRKEGQNVTLSCEQNLNHDAMYWYRQDPGQGLRLIYYSQIVNDFQKGDIAEGYSVSREKKESFPLTVTSAQKNPTAFYLCASSGAGGTDTQYFGPGTRLTVL.

This clone has ten or more counts. V and J are TRBV28 and TRBJ1-1; D uncertain. CDR3 length: 15 residues. The ends were cut back, 2 bases at V and 4 bases at J, with 14 bases in the middle. Germline lookup yields CDR1 MDHEN and CDR2 SYDVKM. Here the CDR3 DNA reads TGTGCCAGCAGTTTACGGATCTCCTGGGGCACTGAAGCTTTCTTT. Translation: CASSLRISWGTEAFF. Looking up the rest from reference TRBV28 and TRBJ1-1 gives the full variable domain: DVKVTQSSRYLVKRTGEKVFLECVQDMDHENMFWYRQDPGLGLRLIYFSYDVKMKEKGDIPEGYSVSREKKERFSLILESASTNQTSMYLCASSLRISWGTEAFFGQGTRLTVV.

This chain joins TRBV5-1 and TRBJ1-6; D is unresolved. Germline V gene lookup returns CDR1 SGHRS and CDR2 YFSETQ. V lost 4 bases and J lost 13, with 15 bases in between. The CDR3 is made up of 13 amino acids. The CDR3 nucleotides are TGCGCCAGCAGCCAAGATACGGGTCCCCCCCTCCACTTT. As protein: CASSQDTGPPLHF. The full variable domain, completed using reference TRBV5-1 and TRBJ1-6, is KAGVTQTPRYLIKTRGQQVTLSCSPISGHRSVSWYQQTPGQGLQFLFEYFSETQRNKGNFPGRFSGRQFSNSRSEMNVSTLELGDSALYLCASSQDTGPPLHFGNGTRLTVT.

The V call is TRBV5-1, the J call TRBJ2-1; perhaps TRBD2 as D (5 bases). Germline CDR1 and CDR2: SGHRS and YFSETQ. Trimming took off 1 base at V and 9 bases at J, with 11 bases between the two ends. The CDR3 totals 13 residues. This CDR3 reads CASSLNPGSEQFF. CDR3 in DNA: TGCGCCAGCAGCTTGAATCCGGGGTCTGAGCAGTTCTTC.

The V call is TRBV11-2, the J call TRBJ2-1; the D is unclear. The CDR3 spans 16 residues. The germline V and J ends were trimmed by 2 bases and 10 bases, with 21 bases remaining between them. The germline V gene has CDR1 SGHAT and CDR2 FQNNGV. The DNA for the CDR3 is TGTGCCAGCAGCTTAAACCCCCGCGATCTAGTAGGCGAGCAGTTCTTC. This sequence encodes CASSLNPRDLVGEQFF.

With respect to this clone: Other nucleotide sequences from this sample produce the same CDR3. This chain connects TRBV7-2 to TRBJ2-3, with D uncertain. V was trimmed by 1 base and J by 2 bases, leaving 7 bases between them. CDR3 length equals 14 residues. CDR1 and CDR2 from the germline V gene are SGHTA and FQGNSA. The DNA of the CDR3 is TGTGCCAGCAGCTTAGGGTTGGCCACAGATACGCAGTATTTT. Translated, it gives CASSLGLATDTQYF.

This chain joins TRBV7-9 and TRBJ2-1, with D unresolved. CDR1 and CDR2 from the germline V gene are SEHNR and FQNEAQ (reference sequence). The CDR3 covers 14 residues. With 0 bases removed from V and 9 bases from J, the gap between germline ends came to 12 bases. CDR3 sequence: CASSLAGSWVEQFF. CDR3 coding DNA: TGTGCCAGCAGCTTAGCAGGTTCATGGGTTGAGCAGTTCTTC.

V and J are TRBV19 and TRBJ2-3; 7 bases fit TRBD2. Per the germline V gene, CDR1 is LNHDA and CDR2 is SQIVND (reference sequence). The CDR3 runs 16 residues. With V trimmed by 4 bases and J by 6 bases, 13 bases remained unmatched. The CDR3: CASSSGRRETWDTQYF. Written as DNA, the CDR3 is TGTGCCAGTAGTAGTGGAAGGCGGGAGACTTGGGATACGCAGTATTTT.

V is TRBV5-1 and J is TRBJ2-1; the D call may be TRBD1 or TRBD2 (5 bases each). CDR1 and CDR2 from the germline V gene are SGHRS and YFSETQ. The V end was cut by 0 bases, the J end by 7 bases, with 14 bases between. The CDR3 contains 15 residues. For the CDR3, the DNA is TGCGCCAGCAGCTTGGCAGGGACCTTAACAAATGAGCAGTTCTTC. Its translation: CASSLAGTLTNEQFF.

The gene calls are TRBV5-4 and TRBJ1-1; weak D call: TRBD1 (5 bases). Germline CDR1 SGHNT, CDR2 YYREEE (reference sequence). The V end lost 1 base, the J end lost 1 base, and 11 bases lay between the germline ends. This CDR3 comprises 15 residues. This chain's CDR3 is CASSLQRQGNTEAFF. CDR3 nucleotides: TGTGCCAGCAGCTTGCAGCGGCAGGGGAACACTGAAGCTTTCTTT.

This clone was found once. The chain recombines TRBV28 with TRBJ2-7; 8 nucleotides agree with TRBD1. The CDR3 covers 14 residues. Germline V CDR1 and CDR2: MDHEN, SYDVKM. The trim removed 3 bases at V and 4 bases at J, leaving 5 bases unmatched. CDR3 amino acids: CASSFRGTGYEQYF. CDR3 nucleotide sequence: TGTGCCAGCAGTTTCCGTGGGACAGGATACGAGCAGTACTTC. The whole variable domain, remainder taken from reference TRBV28 and TRBJ2-7, is DVKVTQSSRYLVKRTGEKVFLECVQDMDHENMFWYRQDPGLGLRLIYFSYDVKMKEKGDIPEGYSVSREKKERFSLILESASTNQTSMYLCASSFRGTGYEQYFGPGTRLTVT.

This clone was picked up a small number of times. This sequence joins TRBV5-6 and TRBJ1-2; 8 bases map to TRBD1. CDR1 and CDR2 from the germline V gene are SGHDT and YYEEEE. With V trimmed by 3 bases and J by 4 bases, 8 bases remained unmatched. This CDR3 region has 15 residues. CDR3 sequence: CASSSLDRGGYGYTF. CDR3 nucleotides: TGTGCCAGCAGCTCGCTAGACAGGGGCGGCTATGGCTACACCTTC. The full variable domain, completed using reference TRBV5-6 and TRBJ1-2, is DAGVTQSPTHLIKTRGQQVTLRCSPKSGHDTVSWYQQALGQGPQFIFQYYEEEERQRGNFPDRFSGHQFPNYSSELNVNALLLGDSALYLCASSSLDRGGYGYTFGSGTRLTVV.

V gene TRBV28 combines with J gene TRBJ1-1, with 8 bases lining up with TRBD1. The ends lost 7 bases at V and 5 bases at J; junction bases unmatched: 12. Germline CDR1 is MDHEN and CDR2 is SYDVKM. This CDR3 is 15 amino acids long. CDR3 in DNA: TGTGCCAGCAACCTCTGGACAGGGCGGGGGACTGAAGCTTTCTTT. Translated: CASNLWTGRGTEAFF.

This chain connects TRBV5-1 to TRBJ2-5, with 10 bases lining up with TRBD1. The CDR3 covers 15 residues. Germline assignment: CDR1 SGHRS and CDR2 YFSETQ. V lost 1 base to trimming and J lost 5 bases; unmatched junction nucleotides: 5. CDR3 sequence reads: CASSLRDRGGETQYF. For the CDR3, the DNA is TGCGCCAGCAGCTTGAGGGACAGGGGTGGGGAGACCCAGTACTTC.

Regarding this clone: Different DNA sequences within this sample yield the same CDR3. The chain is built from TRBV10-3 and TRBJ2-3; D is ambiguous. There are 13 residues in the CDR3. Germline values: CDR1 ENHRY, CDR2 SYGVKD. Trimming left V 2 bases short and J 3 bases short, with 6 bases between. The CDR3 nucleotides are TGTGCCATCAGTGAGCCCAGAACAGATACGCAGTATTTT. Amino acids: CAISEPRTDTQYF.

The rearrangement joins TRBV6-5 to TRBJ2-7, with TRBD1 matching 7 bases. Unmatched junction bases numbered 9, after V lost 6 bases and J lost 1 base. The germline CDR1 and CDR2 sequences are MNHEY and SVGAGI. This CDR3 region has 15 residues. The chain's CDR3 is CASSYGQDHSYEQYF. The CDR3 nucleotides are TGTGCCAGCAGCTACGGACAGGACCATTCCTACGAGCAGTACTTC.

This clone has only one observation. This chain uses TRBV5-1 with TRBJ2-7; D unclear. V lost 4 bases to trimming and J lost 7 bases, with 15 bases between them. The CDR3 loop spans 13 amino acids. Germline values: CDR1 SGHRS, CDR2 YFSETQ. The CDR3 nucleotides read TGCGCCAGCAGCCAGAGAAGCCCCGCGGAGCAGTACTTC. It translates to CASSQRSPAEQYF.

V and J are TRBV6-6 and TRBJ2-1, with TRBD2 as a possible D gene (5 bases). Germline V gene lookup returns CDR1 MNHNY and CDR2 SVGAGI (reference sequence). V lost 11 bases to trimming and J lost 2 bases, with 16 bases between them. There are 14 residues in the CDR3. CDR3 region: CAAASGGTYNEQFF. The CDR3, as DNA: TGTGCCGCCGCAAGCGGTGGAACCTACAATGAGCAGTTCTTC.

The genes are TRBV7-3 and TRBJ2-6; D perhaps matches TRBD1 (6 bases). CDR1 SGHTA and CDR2 FQGTGA come from the germline V gene. CDR3 length: 19 amino acids. V lost 5 bases and J lost 0, with 20 bases in between. The CDR3 here is CASSPTRTASSSGANVLTF. The CDR3 DNA reads TGTGCCAGCAGCCCGACTCGGACAGCTTCCTCCTCTGGGGCCAACGTCCTGACTTTC.